The source of this TCR beta chain is a study of Tregs in tolerant kidney transplant recipients. Study details: A roughly three-day belatacept mixed lymphocyte reaction, sometimes plus 5-day graft donor restimulation, preceded CD4+CD25+CD127- sorting.

V was trimmed by 2 bases and J by 3 bases, leaving 11 bases between them. Per the germline V gene, CDR1 is MDHEN and CDR2 is SYDVKM. The CDR3 runs 15 residues. Clones were read by immunoSEQ multiplex PCR, and TCRdb kept only the in-frame ones, dropping some. The top ten clones hold nearly 6% of a sample with about 11,000 clones, under 95% of them seen once. With respect to this clone: Its antigen is not known.

Study-wide results and caveats: Validation in larger populations is needed because few patients were studied. Activated donor B cell expansion appeared to reveal the most relevant donor-specific TCRbeta repertoire.

The sequences come from Tregs from blood cultured with allogeneic cells, collected before the transplant. This sequence originates from a human patient who received a combined kidney and bone marrow transplant. The chain joins TRBV28 to TRBJ1-5; no firm D call. The CDR3 DNA is TGTGCCAGCAGTTTACACGACGGACCCAATCAGCCCCAGCATTTT. Protein sequence: CASSLHDGPNQPQHF.